The clone carrying this TCR beta chain appeared a few times. The data belong to a study of blood T cell repertoires in COVID-19. Study-level information: Samples came from the United States, Italy and Spain, spanning acute and convalescent COVID-19.

Germline assignment: CDR1 MDHEN and CDR2 SYDVKM. This CDR3 has 16 amino acids. The J segment lost 1 base and the V segment lost 1 base, leaving 3 bases of the junction unmatched. Original handling: Amplified reference gene primers provided the basis for estimating nucleated cell counts. Produced via immunoSEQ multiplex PCR; TCRdb's table is partial and in-frame only. V, J and clone size derive from that table, while D and trimming were established from the DNA sequence. The sample records about 90,000 clones, about 80% being singletons. The chain recombines TRBV28 with TRBJ2-5; 10 positions agree with TRBD2. The sample consisted of peripheral blood. This receptor was obtained from a woman between 70 and 85 years old with acute or convalescent COVID-19. DNA of the CDR3: TGTGCCAGCAGTTTATCTAGCGGGGGCCCCCAAGAGACCCAGTACTTC. As protein: CASSLSSGGPQETQYF. Full variable domain (remainder filled in from reference TRBV28 and TRBJ2-5): DVKVTQSSRYLVKRTGEKVFLECVQDMDHENMFWYRQDPGLGLRLIYFSYDVKMKEKGDIPEGYSVSREKKERFSLILESASTNQTSMYLCASSLSSGGPQETQYFGPGTRLLVL.